The 2 T cell receptor beta chains below come from one sample, sequenced in a study of metastatic and nonmetastatic thyroid tumors (dated by TCRdb to 2018 to 2021). Libraries were prepared through PCR. Instrument used: Illumina HiSeq 4000. TCRdb cleaned the public reads at Q25 with fastp, built clones with MiXCR and kept in-frame beta chains. The sample records tens of thousands of clones, around 17% of which are singletons. The ten largest clones add up to about a tenth of the sample. No treatment had been received by any patient before thyroid surgery. Sequencing was carried out using tumor tissue. These receptor sequences come from a female donor with papillary thyroid cancer or a benign thyroid nodule (not recorded which). Some clones in this sample may be carry-over from other donors' samples.

This clone was seen many times. This rearrangement joins TRBV12-3 or TRBV12-4 to TRBJ2-7; TRBD2 aligns across 13 bases. There are 15 residues in the CDR3. The V segment lost 5 bases and the J segment 4 bases; nucleotides outside the gene matches: 5. The CDR3 bases are TGTGCCAGCAGTCCCGCGACTAGCGGGAGGTACGAGCAGTACTTC. This encodes CASSPATSGRYEQYF.

This clone was recorded at least ten times. The chain joins TRBV7-6 to TRBJ1-3; D unresolved. CDR3 length equals 15 residues. The germline CDR1 and CDR2 sequences are SGHVS and FNYEAQ. V lost 3 bases, J lost 5 bases, and 14 bases lay in between. In nucleotides, the CDR3 is TGTGCCAGCAGCTTGGGAGAGGGCCCACGAAACACCATATATTTT. This codes for CASSLGEGPRNTIYF.